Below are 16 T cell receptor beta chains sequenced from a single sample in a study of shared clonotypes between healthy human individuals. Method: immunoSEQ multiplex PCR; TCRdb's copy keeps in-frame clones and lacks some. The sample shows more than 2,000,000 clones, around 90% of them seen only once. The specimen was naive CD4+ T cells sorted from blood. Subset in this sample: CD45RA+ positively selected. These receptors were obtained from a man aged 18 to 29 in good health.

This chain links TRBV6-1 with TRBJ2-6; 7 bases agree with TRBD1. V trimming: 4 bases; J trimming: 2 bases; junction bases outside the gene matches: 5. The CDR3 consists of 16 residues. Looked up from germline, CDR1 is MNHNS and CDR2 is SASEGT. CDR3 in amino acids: CASSGSDRAGANVLTF. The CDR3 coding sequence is TGTGCCAGCAGTGGCTCCGACAGGGCTGGGGCCAACGTCCTGACTTTC.

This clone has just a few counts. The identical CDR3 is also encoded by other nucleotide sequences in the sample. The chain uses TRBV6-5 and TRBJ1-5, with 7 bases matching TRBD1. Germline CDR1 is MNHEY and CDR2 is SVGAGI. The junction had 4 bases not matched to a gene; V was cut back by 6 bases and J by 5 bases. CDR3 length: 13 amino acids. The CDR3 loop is CASRRDRDQPQHF. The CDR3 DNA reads TGTGCCAGCAGACGAGACAGGGATCAGCCCCAGCATTTT.

The CDR3 DNA sequence: TGTGCCTGGATCAGACAGGGAGTAGTTGAGGGCTACACCTTC. Protein: CAWIRQGVVEGYTF. The chain employs TRBV30 and TRBJ1-2, with 7 bases identical to TRBD1. The CDR3 is 14 residues long. V shed 4 bases, J shed 8 bases, and the junction held 13 bases outside the gene matches. CDR1 is GTSNPN and CDR2 is SVGIG in the germline V gene (reference sequence). The whole variable domain, filled in from reference TRBV30 and TRBJ1-2, reads SQTIHQWPATLVQPVGSPLSLECTVEGTSNPNLYWYRQAAGRGLQLLFYSVGIGQISSEVPQNLSASRPQDRQFILSSKKLLLSDSGFYLCAWIRQGVVEGYTFGSGTRLTVV.

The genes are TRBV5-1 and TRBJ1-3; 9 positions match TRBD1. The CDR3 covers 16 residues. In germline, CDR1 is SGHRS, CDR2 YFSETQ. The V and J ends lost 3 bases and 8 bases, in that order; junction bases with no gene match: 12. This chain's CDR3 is CASSWGGQGTTDTIYF. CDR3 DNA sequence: TGCGCCAGCAGCTGGGGAGGACAGGGGACTACAGACACCATATATTTT.

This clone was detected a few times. The CDR3 reads CASSGQGWDQPQHF. The CDR3 nucleotides read TGTGCCAGCAGTGGACAGGGTTGGGATCAGCCCCAGCATTTT. The V and J genes are TRBV6-1 and TRBJ1-5; 7 positions match TRBD1. J was trimmed by 5 bases and V by 4 bases; bases with no gene match: 5. The CDR3 contains 14 residues. The germline gives CDR1 MNHNS, CDR2 SASEGT.

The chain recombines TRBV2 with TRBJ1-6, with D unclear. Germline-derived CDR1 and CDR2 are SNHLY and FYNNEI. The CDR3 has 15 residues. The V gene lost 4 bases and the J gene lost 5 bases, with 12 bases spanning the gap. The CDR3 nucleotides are TGTGCCAGCAGTGTCCTTGTGGGAAATAATTCACCCCTCCACTTT. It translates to CASSVLVGNNSPLHF.

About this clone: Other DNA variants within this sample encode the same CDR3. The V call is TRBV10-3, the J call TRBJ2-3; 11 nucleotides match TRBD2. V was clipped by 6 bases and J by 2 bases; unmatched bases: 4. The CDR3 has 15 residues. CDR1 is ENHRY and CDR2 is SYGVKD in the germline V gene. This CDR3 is CAISEGLADTDTQYF. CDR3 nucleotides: TGTGCCATCAGCGAGGGACTAGCGGACACAGATACGCAGTATTTT.

The CDR3 is CASSYSKGRNQETQYF. The CDR3 region has the DNA TGTGCCAGCAGTTACTCGAAGGGTAGAAATCAAGAGACCCAGTACTTC. This chain links TRBV6-5 with TRBJ2-5, with unresolved D. Germline assignment: CDR1 MNHEY and CDR2 SVGAGI. The V gene lost 0 bases and the J gene lost 2 bases, with 13 bases spanning the gap. The CDR3 covers 16 residues.

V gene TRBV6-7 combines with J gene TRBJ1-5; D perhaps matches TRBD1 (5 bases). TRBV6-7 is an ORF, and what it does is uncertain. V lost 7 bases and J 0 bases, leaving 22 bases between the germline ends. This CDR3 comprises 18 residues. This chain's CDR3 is CASIGDPSHGYSNQPQHF. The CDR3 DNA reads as TGTGCCAGCATCGGGGACCCGTCGCATGGCTATAGCAATCAGCCCCAGCATTTT.

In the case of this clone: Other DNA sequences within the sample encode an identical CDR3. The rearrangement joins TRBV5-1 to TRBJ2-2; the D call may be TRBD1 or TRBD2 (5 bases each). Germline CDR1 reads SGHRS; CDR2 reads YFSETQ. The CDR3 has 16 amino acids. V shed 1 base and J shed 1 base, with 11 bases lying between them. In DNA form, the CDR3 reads TGCGCCAGCAGCTTGTCGGGGCTCTTGAACACCGGGGAGCTGTTTTTT. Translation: CASSLSGLLNTGELFF.

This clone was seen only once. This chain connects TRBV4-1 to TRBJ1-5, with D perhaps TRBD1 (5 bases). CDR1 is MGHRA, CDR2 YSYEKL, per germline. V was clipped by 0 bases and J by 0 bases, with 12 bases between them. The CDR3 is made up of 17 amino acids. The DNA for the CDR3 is TGCGCCAGCAGCCAAGACGGCGGGGCTTATAGCAATCAGCCCCAGCATTTT. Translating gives CASSQDGGAYSNQPQHF.

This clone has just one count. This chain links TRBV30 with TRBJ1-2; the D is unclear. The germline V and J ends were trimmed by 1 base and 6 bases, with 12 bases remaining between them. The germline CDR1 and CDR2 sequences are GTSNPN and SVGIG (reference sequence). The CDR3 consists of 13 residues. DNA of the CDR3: TGTGCCTGGAGTGCCGGAACAACCGATGGCTACACCTTC. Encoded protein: CAWSAGTTDGYTF.

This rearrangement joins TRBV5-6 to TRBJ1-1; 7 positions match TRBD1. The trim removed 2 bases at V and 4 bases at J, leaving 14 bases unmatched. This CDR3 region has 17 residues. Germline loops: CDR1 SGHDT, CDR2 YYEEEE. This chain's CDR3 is CASSLRAVGRGVTEAFF. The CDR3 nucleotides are TGTGCCAGCAGCTTAAGGGCAGTCGGCAGGGGGGTCACTGAAGCTTTCTTT.

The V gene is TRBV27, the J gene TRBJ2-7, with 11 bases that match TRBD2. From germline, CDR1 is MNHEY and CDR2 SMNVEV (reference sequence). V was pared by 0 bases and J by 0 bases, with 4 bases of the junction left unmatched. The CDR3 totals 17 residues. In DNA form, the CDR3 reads TGTGCCAGCAGTTTATCGCGACTAGCGGGGAGCTCCTACGAGCAGTACTTC. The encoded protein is CASSLSRLAGSSYEQYF.

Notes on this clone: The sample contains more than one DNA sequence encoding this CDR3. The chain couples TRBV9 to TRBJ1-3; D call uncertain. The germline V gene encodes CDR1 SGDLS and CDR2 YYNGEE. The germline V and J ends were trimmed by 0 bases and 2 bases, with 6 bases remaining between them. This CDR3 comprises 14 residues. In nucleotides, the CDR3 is TGTGCCAGCAGCGTAGAGGGTACTGGAAACACCATATATTTT. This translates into CASSVEGTGNTIYF.

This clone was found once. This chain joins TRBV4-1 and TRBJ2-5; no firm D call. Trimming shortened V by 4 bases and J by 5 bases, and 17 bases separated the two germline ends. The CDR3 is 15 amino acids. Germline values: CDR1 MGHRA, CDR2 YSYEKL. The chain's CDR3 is CASSRQNVDRETQYF. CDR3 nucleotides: TGCGCCAGCAGCCGCCAGAATGTGGACCGGGAGACCCAGTACTTC.